This T cell receptor (beta chain) comes out of a study of T cells in Graves' hyperthyroidism and ophthalmopathy. Between the trimmed V and J ends, which lost 4 bases and 8 bases, there was a span of 17 bases. The V gene's germline CDR1 is GTSNPN and CDR2 SVGIG (reference sequence). The CDR3 runs 13 residues. Diagnoses rested on clinical symptoms, serum thyroxine and TRAb, thyroid ultrasound and orbital computed tomography. This clonotype has a handful of counts. From RNA transcripts, TCR beta CDR3 regions were amplified. The HTBI primer set served for first-round RT-PCR of the TCR CDR3. TCRdb re-called the multiplex PCR reads through MiXCR, storing one row per CDR3 protein. The sample carries fewer than 400,000 distinct CDR3 sequences, over 13% recorded once.

The sequencing input was blood. The sequence derives from a man in his forties or fifties with Graves' ophthalmopathy. The rearrangement uses TRBV30 and TRBJ1-2; D is ambiguous. The CDR3 DNA reads TGTGCCTGGACCTACGATCCCCGGTGGGGCTACACCTTC. Its protein product is CAWTYDPRWGYTF.